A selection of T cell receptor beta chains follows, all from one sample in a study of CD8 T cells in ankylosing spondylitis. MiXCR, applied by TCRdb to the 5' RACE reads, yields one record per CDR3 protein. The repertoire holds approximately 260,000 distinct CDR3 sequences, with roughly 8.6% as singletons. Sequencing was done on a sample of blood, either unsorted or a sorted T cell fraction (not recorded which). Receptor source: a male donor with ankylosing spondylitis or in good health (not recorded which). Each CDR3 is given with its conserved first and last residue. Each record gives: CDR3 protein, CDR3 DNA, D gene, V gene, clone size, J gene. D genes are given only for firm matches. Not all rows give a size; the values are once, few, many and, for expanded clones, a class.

CASAIGAVYNEQFF,TGTGCCAGTGCCATCGGGGCCGTGTACAATGAGCAGTTCTTC,.,TRBV19,many,TRBJ2-1
CASSPRWTPGNTIYF,TGTGCCAGCTCACCACGTTGGACACCTGGAAACACCATATATTTT,.,TRBV18,few,TRBJ1-3
CSARGPKTGNYNEQFF,TGCAGTGCTAGAGGGCCTAAGACAGGGAACTACAATGAGCAGTTCTTC,TRBD1,TRBV20-1,many,TRBJ2-1
CASSLLAARDTGELFF,TGTGCCAGCAGCTTACTAGCGGCTCGTGACACCGGGGAGCTGTTTTTT,TRBD2,TRBV7-2,.,TRBJ2-2
CASSPPGSSGGPSYNEQFF,TGTGCCAGCTCACCACCAGGGTCTAGCGGGGGCCCCTCCTACAATGAGCAGTTCTTC,TRBD2,TRBV18,few,TRBJ2-1
CAINQDRLYNEQFF,TGTGCCATCAATCAGGATCGTTTATACAATGAGCAGTTCTTC,.,TRBV10-3,many,TRBJ2-1
CASSQGRAEAFF,TGTGCCAGCAGCCAAGGGAGAGCTGAAGCTTTCTTT,.,TRBV3-1,.,TRBJ1-1
CSARAGGTLGSGPQETQYF,TGCAGTGCTAGAGCGGGGGGGACCTTGGGTAGCGGGCCACAAGAGACCCAGTACTTC,TRBD2,TRBV20-1,many,TRBJ2-5
CAILDPGNTEAFF,TGTGCCATCCTTGACCCGGGGAACACTGAAGCTTTCTTT,.,TRBV15,.,TRBJ1-1
CASSPQGLEQYF,TGTGCCAGCTCACCACAAGGATTGGAGCAGTACTTC,.,TRBV18,many,TRBJ2-7
CASSPDRATDTQYF,TGTGCCAGCAGCCCCGACAGGGCTACAGATACGCAGTATTTT,TRBD1,TRBV11-2,.,TRBJ2-3
CASSLRDTFNEKLFF,TGTGCCAGCAGCTTACGGGACACCTTTAATGAAAAACTGTTTTTT,.,TRBV11-2,.,TRBJ1-4